The 21 T cell receptor beta chains below were found in one sample sequenced in a study of CXCR3-negative and CXCR3-positive naive CD8 T cells. 5' RACE that incorporated UMI labels was used to prepare the TRB cDNA libraries. Following a re-call of the 5' RACE reads, TCRdb has one entry per CDR3 protein and lacks DNA. Its listing shows approximately 70,000 distinct CDR3 sequences. Sequencing was done on a sample of naive CXCR3- CD8+ T cells from blood. Subset reported: CD45RO-CCR7+CD27+CD95- naive CD8+ T cells lacking CXCR3 (TNR3-). The receptor source for this set is a human donor in good health. Some clones in this sample may be carry-over from other donors' samples.

The rearrangement uses TRBV7-3 and TRBJ2-2; without DNA, the TCRdb call of TRBD1 cannot be checked. Looked up from germline, CDR1 is SGHTA and CDR2 is FQGTGA. This CDR3 contains 16 residues. CDR3 loop: CASSLMPGDVAGELFF.

The V call is TRBV7-9, the J call TRBJ2-6. Germline V gene data show CDR1 as SEHNR and CDR2 as FQNEAQ (reference sequence). The CDR3 has 15 residues. CDR3 protein: CASSQGLTGANVLTF. The full variable domain, completed using reference TRBV7-9 and TRBJ2-6, is DTGVSQNPRHKITKRGQNVTFRCDPISEHNRLYWYRQTLGQGPEFLTYFQNEAQLEKSRLLSDRFSAERPKGSFSTLEIQRTEQGDSAMYLCASSQGLTGANVLTFGAGSRLTVL.

The rearrangement links TRBV7-9 to TRBJ2-7; the TCRdb D gene call, TRBD2, has no DNA to confirm it. Germline lookup yields CDR1 SEHNR and CDR2 FQNEAQ (reference sequence). The CDR3 covers 14 residues. The chain's CDR3 is CASKRGESSYEQYF.

The rearrangement uses TRBV7-8 and TRBJ1-6. Per the germline V gene, CDR1 is SGHVS and CDR2 is FQNEAQ. The CDR3 runs 16 residues. The CDR3 protein is CASSPGVGNYNSPLHF.

The chain carries TRBV29-1 and TRBJ2-1; TCRdb proposes TRBD1, but this gene call is untestable without DNA. The germline V gene encodes CDR1 SQVTM and CDR2 ANQGSEA. There are 13 residues in the CDR3. CDR3 protein: CSARAQGINEQFF.

The chain employs TRBV29-1 and TRBJ2-5; TCRdb calls TRBD2, which cannot be checked without DNA. Germline V gives CDR1 SQVTM, CDR2 ANQGSEA. The CDR3 totals 14 residues. This CDR3 is CSVEGLAGGETQYF.

The chain couples TRBV7-9 to TRBJ1-2; no DNA is available, so the TRBD1 call from TCRdb remains unchecked. CDR1 is SEHNR and CDR2 is FQNEAQ in the germline V gene (reference sequence). This CDR3 spans 12 amino acids. The CDR3 reads CASSLEGPGYTF. Supplemented by reference TRBV7-9 and TRBJ1-2, the full variable domain reads DTGVSQNPRHKITKRGQNVTFRCDPISEHNRLYWYRQTLGQGPEFLTYFQNEAQLEKSRLLSDRFSAERPKGSFSTLEIQRTEQGDSAMYLCASSLEGPGYTFGSGTRLTVV.

The chain employs TRBV14 and TRBJ2-2. CDR3 length: 13 amino acids. Germline CDR1 SGHDN, CDR2 FVKESK. The CDR3 here is CASSLQTGGELFF.

The chain links TRBV12-3 or TRBV12-4 to TRBJ1-1; TCRdb's assignment of TRBD1 cannot be checked, as there is no DNA. CDR3 size: 14 residues. The chain's CDR3 is CASSLDDRGTEAFF.

The rearrangement joins TRBV4-2 to TRBJ2-7. Germline CDR1 LGHNA, CDR2 YNFKEQ. The CDR3 extends over 15 amino acids. The CDR3 is CASSQDIGGSYEQYF.

V gene TRBV5-1 combines with J gene TRBJ2-1; TCRdb reports TRBD1, a call that lacks DNA to check it against. The CDR3 is made up of 13 amino acids. CDR1 is SGHRS, CDR2 YFSETQ, per germline. CDR3 protein: CASRWGGYNEQFF.

The rearrangement uses TRBV6-6 and TRBJ2-1; as DNA is missing, the TRBD1 call by TCRdb cannot be tested. Germline loops: CDR1 MNHNY, CDR2 SVGAGI (reference sequence). There are 15 residues in the CDR3. CDR3 sequence: CASRLEAQGINEQFF.

V and J are TRBV4-1 and TRBJ1-4; TCRdb outputs TRBD1, but without DNA this stays unchecked. Germline CDR1 MGHRA, CDR2 YSYEKL. This CDR3 comprises 18 residues. The CDR3: CASSQVQFGTGANEKLFF.

The rearrangement joins TRBV12-3 or TRBV12-4 to TRBJ2-7; TCRdb indicates TRBD2, and absent DNA this call remains unverified. This CDR3 is 14 amino acids long. Here the CDR3 reads CASTVAGGRYEQYF.

The rearrangement uses TRBV5-1 and TRBJ2-7; TCRdb proposes TRBD2, but this gene call is untestable without DNA. The CDR3 sequence is 14 residues long. Germline CDR1 SGHRS, CDR2 YFSETQ. CDR3: CASSLPGLVYEQYF.

The chain joins TRBV12-3 or TRBV12-4 to TRBJ2-5; without DNA, the TCRdb call of TRBD1 cannot be checked. CDR3 size: 15 residues. The CDR3 spells CASSFWGGVQETQYF.

J is TRBJ2-7 and V is TRBV7-8; the TCRdb D gene call, TRBD1, has no DNA to confirm it. The germline V gene encodes CDR1 SGHVS and CDR2 FQNEAQ. This CDR3 has 14 residues. CDR3 region: CASSLGRTGTEQYF.

The chain combines TRBV6-2 or TRBV6-3 with TRBJ2-7. This CDR3 spans 13 amino acids. Germline values: CDR1 MNHEY, CDR2 SVGEGT. This chain's CDR3 is CASSWVSALEQYF.

The gene calls are TRBV29-1 and TRBJ1-2. CDR1 and CDR2 from the germline V gene are SQVTM and ANQGSEA. The CDR3 totals 12 residues. The CDR3 spells CSAWTLDYGYTF.

The chain joins TRBV7-9 to TRBJ2-7. This CDR3 contains 11 residues. Germline loops: CDR1 SEHNR, CDR2 FQNEAQ (reference sequence). The CDR3 loop reads CASSLVYEQYF. Looking up the rest from reference TRBV7-9 and TRBJ2-7 gives the full variable domain: DTGVSQNPRHKITKRGQNVTFRCDPISEHNRLYWYRQTLGQGPEFLTYFQNEAQLEKSRLLSDRFSAERPKGSFSTLEIQRTEQGDSAMYLCASSLVYEQYFGPGTRLTVT.

This chain joins TRBV6-1 and TRBJ2-3; without DNA, the TCRdb call of TRBD1 cannot be checked. Germline V gene data show CDR1 as MNHNS and CDR2 as SASEGT. This CDR3 spans 16 amino acids. The CDR3 spells CASSDGGVRTTDTQYF.